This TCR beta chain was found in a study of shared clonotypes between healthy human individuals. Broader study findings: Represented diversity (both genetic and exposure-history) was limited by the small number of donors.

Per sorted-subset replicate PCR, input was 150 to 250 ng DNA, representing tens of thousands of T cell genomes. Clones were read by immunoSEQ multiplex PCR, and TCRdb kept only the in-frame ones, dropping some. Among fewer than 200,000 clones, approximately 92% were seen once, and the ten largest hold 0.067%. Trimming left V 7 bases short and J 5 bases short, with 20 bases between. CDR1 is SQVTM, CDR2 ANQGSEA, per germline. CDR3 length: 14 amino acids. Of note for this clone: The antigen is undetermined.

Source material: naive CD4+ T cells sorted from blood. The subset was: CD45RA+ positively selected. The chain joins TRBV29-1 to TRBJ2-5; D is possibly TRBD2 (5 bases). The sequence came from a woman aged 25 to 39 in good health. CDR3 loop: CSAAGWDPGETQYF. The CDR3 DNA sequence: TGCAGCGCGGCGGGTTGGGATCCGGGGGAGACCCAGTACTTC.